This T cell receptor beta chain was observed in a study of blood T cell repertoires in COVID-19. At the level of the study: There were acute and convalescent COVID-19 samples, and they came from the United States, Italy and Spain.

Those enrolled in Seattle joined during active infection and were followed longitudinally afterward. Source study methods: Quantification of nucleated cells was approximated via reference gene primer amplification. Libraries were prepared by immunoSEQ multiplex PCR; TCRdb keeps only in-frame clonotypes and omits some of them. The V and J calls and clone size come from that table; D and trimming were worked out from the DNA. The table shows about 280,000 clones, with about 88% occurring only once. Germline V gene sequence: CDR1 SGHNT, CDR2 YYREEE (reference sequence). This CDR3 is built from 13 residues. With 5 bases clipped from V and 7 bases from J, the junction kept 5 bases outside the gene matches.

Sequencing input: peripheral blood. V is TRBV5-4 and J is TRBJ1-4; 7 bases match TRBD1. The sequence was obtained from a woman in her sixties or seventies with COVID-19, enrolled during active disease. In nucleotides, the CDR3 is TGTGCCAGCAGACGGGGACAGACTGAAAAACTGTTTTTT. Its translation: CASRRGQTEKLFF.